What follows describes a single T cell receptor beta chain. This clone showed up just once. What this receptor recognizes is not known. Base quality data are lacking; no much larger clone is found one base away. The cohort comprised approximately 700 healthy bone marrow donors. At the time of sampling, every cohort member was nominally healthy, though immune exposures that went unrecorded were likely present. The donor was CMV seronegative and belonged to the group of several hundred seronegative cohort members. A peripheral blood sample was provided by each donor, and peripheral blood mononuclear cells were used for TCR beta sequencing. Genomic DNA was extracted from the blood cell samples with the Qiagen DNeasy Blood Extraction Kit. Reading the germline V gene gives CDR1 SNHLY and CDR2 FYNNEI. Including the terminal cysteine and phenylalanine, the CDR3 comprises 16 residues. Solely the CDR3 DNA is kept, with 48 bases framed from the first base. Germline trimming amounts to 5 bases on V and 7 bases on J, with 11 as the count of junction bases outside the gene matches.

This specimen belongs to a study of cytomegalovirus exposure and HLA in healthy donors (dated by TCRdb to the late 2010s). Broadly, across the study: According to an earlier analysis of 587 of the donors, about 179 million T cells yielded 117 million unique TCR beta sequences and around 300 Gb of sequence data. About 280 gigabases of sequencing data and approximately 84 million unique TCR sequences were included in an early release covering 550 to 800 HLA-typed donors. Of the roughly 410 genotyped donors, 81% were placed in the genetic ancestry cluster associated with self-reported Caucasian donors. The study aimed to test whether cataloging public T cell receptors could reveal signatures of past pathogen exposure. The T cell repertoires of under 700 subjects were profiled by immunosequencing and related to cytomegalovirus serostatus. In addition to the first cohort of 666 subjects, a separate validation cohort of approximately 130 different subjects was used. The study combined high-throughput TCR immunosequencing, statistical association of individual TCRs with disease status, and machine learning to predict cytomegalovirus infection status. In a later analysis, previously published TCR beta repertoires from 666 donors were re-analyzed and high-resolution HLA genotyping was added so that TCR occurrence patterns could be studied. Rather than using new phenotypic data, the later analysis identified candidate immune exposures from TCR beta sequences and from how often those sequences occurred across donors. In an earlier analysis of 500 to 650 of the donors, high-throughput TCR beta sequencing was used to judge whether each TCR beta V gene segment behaved as functional or pseudogenic. Alongside the repertoire data, information on donor age, sex, ethnicity and CMV serostatus was compiled. In a later genetic analysis, genome-wide SNP genotypes for 398 of the 666 donors were used, and that subset was treated as a discovery cohort. Every discovery cohort repertoire had been produced on one sequencing platform. Both class I and class II loci were covered by HLA typing, at four-digit resolution. The number of donors typed differed by locus, with roughly 629-640 for A, B, C, DRB1 and DQB1, around 520 for DQA1, 600 to 610 for DPA1, and some 450 for DPB1. About five DR-DQ haplotypes were treated as single units for association and clustering because of strong linkage in the cohort. Across approximately 400 genotyped donors of the cohort, an average of roughly 200,000 unique TCR beta nucleotide sequences per donor were sequenced, and approximately 17% of those sequences were non-productive.

To prepare the library, the immunoSEQ multiplex PCR assay was applied. For the multiplex PCR, a mixture combining 60 forward primers for TCR Vbeta segments and 13 reverse primers for TCR Jbeta segments was used. A multiplex PCR assay on genomic DNA amplified the CDR3 region of rearranged TCR beta genes. The amplified TCR beta libraries were sequenced on the Illumina HiSeq System as 87-base-pair reads. On the authors' methods: A later analysis counted about 80 million unique TCR beta chains across the 500 to 850 repertoires, and around 9.9 million of these chains were shared by at least two donors. Raw reads were error-corrected and collapsed into unique sequences by a nearest-neighbor algorithm in which closely related sequences were merged to remove PCR and sequencing errors. Alignment of CDR3 sequences to IMGT reference sequences was used to assign V, D and J gene segments. Each retained sequence needed at least a six-nucleotide match to both a V gene segment and a J gene segment. A rearrangement was called productive if the CDR3 had no stop codons and remained in frame with V and J, and every other rearrangement was called non-productive. CDR3 was defined according to IMGT convention as the region running from the second conserved V-encoded cysteine to the conserved J-encoded phenylalanine. The earlier analysis of fewer than 750 of the donors excluded sequences that lacked an unambiguous match to a single V gene segment. In an earlier analysis of several hundred of the donors, V segments were called functional above 56.7% productive rearrangements and were called segregating when the between-donor standard deviation exceeded 5%. A statistical classification framework was built for diagnosing cytomegalovirus status from the catalog of TCR beta chain sequences. In a later analysis, TCR nucleotide sequences were compared against IMGT/GENE-DB human TR gene sequences so that V and J genes could be assigned. A later analysis assigned CDR3 sequences and most-parsimonious VDJ recombination scenarios with the TCRdist pipeline. In a later analysis, each TCR beta chain was defined by its CDR3 amino acid sequence together with its V-gene family, and reads without a unique V-gene family were excluded. To address suspected cross-contamination and a sequencing artifact, a later analysis removed roughly 580 highly shared, low-generation-probability nucleotide sequences. In a later analysis, a clonal expansion index was calculated for each public chain from normalized within-repertoire ranks of inferred template counts. In a later analysis, generation probabilities were computed using a VDJ recombination model fitted to out-of-frame rearrangements, and the results were checked against IGoR. Hypergeometric tests were used in a later analysis to score TCR-TCR, TCR-HLA and TCR-CMV co-occurrence, with a repertoire-size bias correction applied to the TCR pairs. To estimate false discovery rates, a later analysis permuted the HLA or CMV assignments 20 times. In a later analysis, co-occurring TCRs were grouped using DBSCAN, with TCRdist sequence similarity added in when clustering inside HLA-allele-positive subsets. Repertoires with fewer than 30,000 or more than 120,000 public chains were left out of co-occurrence clustering, as were about 5 repertoires with anomalous nucleotide sharing. Sourced from immuneACCESS, this table was stored by TCRdb with only in-frame sequences that have V and J called. A share of the clones is absent; for the studies checked, an unresolved V gene accounts for under half, and the remainder has no known explanation. For V, J and clone size, that table is used; D and trimming come from the DNA. Here the sample has 100,000 to 150,000 clones; about 80% occur a single time. The ten largest clones capture about 3.3% of the sample.

The paper as a whole reports these results and caveats: V-gene and J-gene trimming of TCR beta chains was associated with a missense DCLRE1C variant in a later genetic analysis, and the association was replicated in an independent cohort. A later analysis found that most CMV-associated TCR beta chains appeared HLA-restricted, with HLA associations seemingly driven largely by CMV exposure. The classifier was reported to diagnose cytomegalovirus status with high specificity and sensitivity in both the original cohort and the validation cohort. Three of the identified cytomegalovirus-associated TCR beta chains were confirmed in vitro to be specific for cytomegalovirus antigens. A cluster of highly shared sequence variants was judged likely to be a technical artifact of the sequencing pipeline. Most TCR sequences were seen in very few donors, while some public TCRs were found in many individuals. A later analysis associated approximately 17,000 TCR beta sequences with specific HLA alleles at a false discovery rate of 0.05. Strong co-occurrence of HLA alleles, especially DR and DQ, made assigning TCR associations to individual alleles difficult. According to a later analysis, TCR association rates differed among HLA loci, with DRB1 alleles showing the most associated TCRs and HLA-C alleles showing the fewest. Correlated functional status among segregating V segments might reflect linkage disequilibrium, but an unknown experimental factor could not be ruled out. A later genetic analysis reported fewer N-insertions in productive TCRs among donors in an Asian-associated ancestry cluster than the roughly 650-donor mean. Compared with equally common non-associated chains, HLA-associated TCR beta chains in a later analysis were more clonally expanded and had lower generation probabilities. Because some donors lacked HLA typing at each locus, the association tests relied only on the typed subset. Some IMGT-functional V segments, including TRBV6-2 and TRBV6-3, could not be distinguished by the 87-base-pair reads and were therefore excluded. A total of 150 or so TCR beta chains were listed by the study as associated with cytomegalovirus. Immune exposure information for the cohort was limited to CMV serostatus. Broadly in line with IMGT annotations, most TCR beta V segments showed up in productive rearrangements about 90% or about 30% of the time in an earlier analysis of several hundred of the donors. The presence/absence analyses assumed that sequencing depth was roughly uniform across donors, and that assumption may not be true. According to a later analysis, parvovirus B19, influenza, CMV and Epstein-Barr virus appeared linked to several top co-occurrence clusters. The cohort was sequenced for TCR beta chains only, and without alpha or paired-chain data the features that could be detected were limited. The authors suggested that the approach could potentially be generalized to other disease states and immunological phenotypes. A further reported finding was that TCR beta sequences accurately predicted the HLA-A and HLA-B alleles for most subjects in the first cohort. The earlier analysis of 587 of the donors excluded 15 to 20 rarely observed V segments, including chromosome 9 orphons, because counts were too low.

The sequencing sample was made of PBMCs. The chain uses TRBV2 and TRBJ2-7, with 13 junctional bases fitting TRBD2. This TCR derives from a woman aged 45-65 years in good health and CMV-seronegative. The CDR3 here reads CASSLQGLAGVGEQYF. The bases read TGTGCCAGCAGTTTACAAGGACTAGCGGGAGTTGGTGAGCAGTACTTC. Joined to the reference TRBV2 and TRBJ2-7 proteins, this CDR3 gives the full variable domain: EPEVTQTPSHQVTQMGQEVILRCVPISNHLYFYWYRQILGQKVEFLVSFYNNEISEKSEIFDDQFSVERPDGSNFTLKIRSTKLEDSAMYFCASSLQGLAGVGEQYFGPGTRLTVT.